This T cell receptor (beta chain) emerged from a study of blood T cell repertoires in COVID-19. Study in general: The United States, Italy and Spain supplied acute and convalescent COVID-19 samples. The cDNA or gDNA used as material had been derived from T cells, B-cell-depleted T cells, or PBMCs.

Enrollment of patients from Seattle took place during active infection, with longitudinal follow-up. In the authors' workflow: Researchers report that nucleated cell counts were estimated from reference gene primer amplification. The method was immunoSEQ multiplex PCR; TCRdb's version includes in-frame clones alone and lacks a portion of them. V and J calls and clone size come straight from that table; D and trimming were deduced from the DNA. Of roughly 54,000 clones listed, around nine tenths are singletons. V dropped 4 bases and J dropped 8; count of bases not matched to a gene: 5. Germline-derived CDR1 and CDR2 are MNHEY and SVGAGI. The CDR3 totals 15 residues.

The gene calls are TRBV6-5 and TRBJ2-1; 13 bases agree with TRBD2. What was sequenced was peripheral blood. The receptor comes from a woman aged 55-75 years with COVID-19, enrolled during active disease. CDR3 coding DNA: TGTGCCAGCAGTTCAACTAGCGGGAGGGAGCATGAGCAGTTCTTC. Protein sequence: CASSSTSGREHEQFF.